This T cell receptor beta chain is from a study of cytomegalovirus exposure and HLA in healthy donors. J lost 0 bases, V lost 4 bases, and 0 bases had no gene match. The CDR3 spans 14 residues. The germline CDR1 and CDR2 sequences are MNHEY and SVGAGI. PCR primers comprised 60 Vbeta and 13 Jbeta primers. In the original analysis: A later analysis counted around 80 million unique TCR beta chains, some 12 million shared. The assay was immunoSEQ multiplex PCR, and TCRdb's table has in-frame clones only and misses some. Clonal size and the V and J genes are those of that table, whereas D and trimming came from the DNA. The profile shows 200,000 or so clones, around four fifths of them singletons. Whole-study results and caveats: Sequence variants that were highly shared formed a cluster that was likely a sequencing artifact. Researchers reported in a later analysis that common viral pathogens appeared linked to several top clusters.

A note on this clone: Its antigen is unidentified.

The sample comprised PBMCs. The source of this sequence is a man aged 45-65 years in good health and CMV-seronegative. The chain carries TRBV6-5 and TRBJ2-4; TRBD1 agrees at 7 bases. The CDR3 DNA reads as TGTGCCAGCAGTTGGGACAGAGCCAAAAACATTCAGTACTTC. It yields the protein CASSWDRAKNIQYF.